This T cell receptor beta chain was found in a study of cytomegalovirus exposure and HLA in healthy donors. Points from the study as a whole: Likely technical artifact: a cluster of highly shared sequence variants. Most TCR beta V segments were productive about 90% or about 30% of the time in an earlier analysis. Further analysis, carried out later, found HLA-associated TCR beta chains more clonally expanded than equally common other chains.

The study ran its PCR with 60 Vbeta and 13 Jbeta primers. Clones were sequenced by immunoSEQ multiplex PCR, and TCRdb holds only the in-frame ones, with some missing. The sample includes 90,000 to 130,000 clones, roughly 80% of them seen just once. With respect to this clone: The antigen is undetermined.

The V segment lost 5 bases and the J segment 4 bases; nucleotides outside the gene matches: 5. Per germline, CDR1 MNHEY and CDR2 SMNVEV (reference sequence). The CDR3 loop spans 15 amino acids. The sequence came from a man aged 25-45 years in good health and CMV-seropositive. This chain links TRBV27 with TRBJ2-3; 11 bases align to TRBD2. Sample: PBMCs. CDR3 sequence reads: CASSGSGGASDTQYF. CDR3 nucleotides: TGTGCCAGCAGTGGTAGCGGGGGGGCATCAGATACGCAGTATTTT.